This entry describes one T cell receptor (beta chain). As yet, its antigen is unknown. This sample is part of a study of long-term antiretroviral therapy in people with HIV. Study observations and caveats: Upon ART, diversity increased but remained lower than transplant donor controls.

Samples were assayed with immunoSEQ v3.0 at survey level. Clones were sequenced by immunoSEQ multiplex PCR, and TCRdb holds only the in-frame ones, with some missing. The table records 32,000 or so clones, approximately 85% of them present only once. Two or more post-ART PBMC samples, plus at least one pre-ART sample, were available for each donor. Sample: unsorted PBMCs, taken around 3.3 years after starting antiretroviral therapy. The sequence was obtained from a man aged 18 to 35 with HIV.

CDR3 residues: CASSVGENTEAFF. CDR3 sequence (DNA): TGTGCCAGCAGCGTCGGGGAGAACACTGAAGCTTTCTTT. The chain carries TRBV7-6 and TRBJ1-1; D is ambiguous. This CDR3 is 13 amino acids long. The germline CDR1 and CDR2 sequences are SGHVS and FNYEAQ. Trimming removed 5 bases at V and 1 base at J, with 8 bases between. Variable domain in full (rest from reference TRBV7-6 and TRBJ1-1): GAGVSQSPRYKVTKRGQDVALRCDPISGHVSLYWYRQALGQGPEFLTYFNYEAQQDKSGLPNDRFSAERPEGSISTLTIQRTEQRDSAMYRCASSVGENTEAFFGQGTRLTVV.